The 5 T cell receptor beta chains listed next were all sequenced from one sample in a study of CD8 T cells in ankylosing spondylitis. Study-wide points: One TCR beta motif, made up of several highly homologous variants, appeared characteristic of ankylosing spondylitis blood.

Their cognate antigens are unknown. TCRdb reprocessed the 5' RACE reads with MiXCR, giving one entry per CDR3 protein. The sample holds hundreds of thousands of distinct CDR3 sequences, about 12% seen once. Material for sequencing was blood, either unsorted or a sorted T cell fraction (not recorded which). Source of these receptors: a male donor with ankylosing spondylitis.

This clonotype was counted only a few times. The rearrangement links TRBV6-1 to TRBJ2-1; D perhaps matches TRBD2 (5 bases). The germline gives CDR1 MNHNS, CDR2 SASEGT. The V end lost 7 bases, the J end lost 8 bases, and 15 bases lay between the germline ends. CDR3 length: 13 residues. The DNA of the CDR3 is TGTGCCAGCACCCGAGGGAGCGGCTATGAGCAGTTCTTC. Residues: CASTRGSGYEQFF.

This clonotype was seen a handful of times. This chain joins TRBV11-3 and TRBJ2-7; D unclear. Trimming stripped 0 bases from V and 5 bases from J, with 5 bases between. The CDR3 is 12 residues long. Germline lookup yields CDR1 SGHNT and CDR2 YENEEA. CDR3 sequence: CASSLDPHEQYF. The CDR3 region has the DNA TGTGCCAGCAGCTTAGATCCCCACGAGCAGTACTTC.

In its sample, this clonotype was seen many times. V usage is TRBV6-1 and J usage is TRBJ2-1; 10 bases are a match to TRBD1. The germline CDR1 and CDR2 sequences are MNHNS and SASEGT. The CDR3 is 14 residues long. The trim removed 7 bases at V and 7 bases at J, leaving 7 bases unmatched. The CDR3 coding sequence is TGTGCCAGCATCGGACAGGGGGTACGGAATGAGCAGTTCTTC. It yields the protein CASIGQGVRNEQFF.

This clonotype came up a few times. The chain uses TRBV29-1 and TRBJ2-7; 9 bases agree with TRBD1. The CDR3 has 14 residues. In germline, CDR1 is SQVTM, CDR2 ANQGSEA. The J segment lost 5 bases and the V segment lost 6 bases, leaving 11 bases of the junction unmatched. The CDR3, as DNA: TGCAGCGTACGTCGGACAGGGGTGGGGGACGAGCAGTACTTC. Translating it yields CSVRRTGVGDEQYF.

This clonotype showed up just a few times. V is TRBV27 and J is TRBJ2-3; possible D gene TRBD2, 6 bases. CDR1 and CDR2 from the germline V gene are MNHEY and SMNVEV (reference sequence). V was cut by 8 bases and J by 3 bases, with 15 bases left in between. The CDR3 runs to 14 residues. CDR3 sequence (DNA): TGTGCCAGCGGGGGGTCTAGCGCAACAGATACGCAGTATTTT. Protein sequence: CASGGSSATDTQYF.